This T cell receptor beta chain stems from a study of blood T cell repertoires in COVID-19 (TCRdb year 2020). As for the study more broadly: Collaborator samples came from the United States, Italy and Spain and covered acute and convalescent phases of COVID-19. Where HLA class I and class II types were available, the types were taken from metadata supplied by the sample provider, not from assay-based typing. Subjects who had been exposed to COVID-19, were actively infected with it, or had recovered from it provided the deeply sampled blood TCRbeta repertoires that made up the dataset. The material from the prospective study consisted of cDNA or gDNA derived from T cells, B-cell-depleted T cells, or PBMCs. The samples were drawn from the first 160 participants of the ongoing ImmuneRACE study and from 950 to 1,500 subjects provided by 6 global collaborators. The sample metadata nearly always contained a de-identified subject ID, COVID-19 status, age in years and sex. The repertoires were released in a freely available public database intended as a resource for research on the immune response to SARS-CoV-2.

The CDR3 runs 16 amino acids, cysteine and phenylalanine included. Only CDR3 DNA remains: 48 bases, in frame from the first base. V lost 0 bases and J lost 6 bases, and the count of bases not matched to a germline gene is 2. Reading the germline V gene gives CDR1 KGHSH and CDR2 LQKENI. On the study overall, not on this receptor specifically: How much clinical and demographic metadata was included differed by source and by participant, and the metadata was provided uncurated.

The immunoSEQ Assay, a bias-controlled multiplex PCR, was used to amplify TCRbeta CDR3 regions from genomic DNA. In the source study's methods: The number of nucleated cells in each sample was estimated by amplification of reference gene primers within the assay. Sequence reads were collapsed and filtered to measure the absolute abundance of every unique TCRbeta CDR3 rearrangement. For each sample, productive Simpson clonality was calculated by taking the square root of Simpson's diversity index across productive rearrangements. TCRdb obtained this table from immuneACCESS and retained in-frame rearrangements with V and J assigned. These tables miss some clones; where compared with another copy, unresolved V genes account for less than half of the shortfall, and the remainder is unexplained. Clone size and the V and J calls come from that table; the DNA yielded D and trimming. This sample holds around 260,000 clones; about 85% were observed only once. The ten largest clones add up to around 4% of the sample.

Collaborating institutions collected whole blood in K2EDTA tubes following their own protocols. For TCRbeta analysis, collaborator samples were shipped as frozen whole blood, as isolated PBMCs, or as DNA extracted from either sample type. As regards this clone: Its antigen is currently not known. The input lacks base qualities; no much larger clone sits a single base away.

The chain was built from TRBV18 and TRBJ2-1; 13 middle bases align to TRBD2. The TCR was taken from a man aged 60 to 69 with acute or convalescent COVID-19. Sequencing used peripheral blood. The nucleotide sequence reads TGTGCCAGCTCACCACCGGGACTAGCGGGGATCAATGAGCAGTTCTTC. This is translated as CASSPPGLAGINEQFF.